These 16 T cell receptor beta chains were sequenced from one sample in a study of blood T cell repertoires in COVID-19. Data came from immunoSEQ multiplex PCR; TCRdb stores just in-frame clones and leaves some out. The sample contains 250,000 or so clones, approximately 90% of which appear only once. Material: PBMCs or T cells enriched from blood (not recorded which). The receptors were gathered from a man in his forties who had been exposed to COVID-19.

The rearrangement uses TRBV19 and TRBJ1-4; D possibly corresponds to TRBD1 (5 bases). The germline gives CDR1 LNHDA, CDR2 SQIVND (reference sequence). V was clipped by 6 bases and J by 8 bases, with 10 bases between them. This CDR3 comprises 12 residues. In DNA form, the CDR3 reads TGTGCCAGTAGCGTTCAGGGAGAAAAACTGTTTTTT. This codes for CASSVQGEKLFF.

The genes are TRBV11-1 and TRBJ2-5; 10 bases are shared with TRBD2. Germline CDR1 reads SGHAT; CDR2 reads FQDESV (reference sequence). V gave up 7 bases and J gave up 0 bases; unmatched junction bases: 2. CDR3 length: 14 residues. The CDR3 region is CASKLAGHQETQYF. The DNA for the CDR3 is TGTGCCAGCAAACTAGCGGGGCACCAAGAGACCCAGTACTTC.

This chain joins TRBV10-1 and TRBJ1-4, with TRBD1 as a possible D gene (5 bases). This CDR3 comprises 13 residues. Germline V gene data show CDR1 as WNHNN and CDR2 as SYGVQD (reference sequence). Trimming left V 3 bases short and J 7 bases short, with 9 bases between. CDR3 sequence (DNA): TGCGCCAGCAGTGATGGGGGGAGTGAAAAACTGTTTTTT. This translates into CASSDGGSEKLFF.

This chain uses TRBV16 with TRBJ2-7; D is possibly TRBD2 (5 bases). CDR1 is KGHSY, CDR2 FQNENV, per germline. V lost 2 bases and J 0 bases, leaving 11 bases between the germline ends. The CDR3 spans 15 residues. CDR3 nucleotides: TGTGCCAGCAGCCAAGAGGGTCCGAGCTCCTACGAGCAGTACTTC. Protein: CASSQEGPSSYEQYF.

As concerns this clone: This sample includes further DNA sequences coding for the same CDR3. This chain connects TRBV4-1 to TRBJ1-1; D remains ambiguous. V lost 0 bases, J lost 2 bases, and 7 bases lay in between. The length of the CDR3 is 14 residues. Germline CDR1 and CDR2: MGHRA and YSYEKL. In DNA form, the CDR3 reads TGCGCCAGCAGCCAAGATGCGGGAAACACTGAAGCTTTCTTT. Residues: CASSQDAGNTEAFF.

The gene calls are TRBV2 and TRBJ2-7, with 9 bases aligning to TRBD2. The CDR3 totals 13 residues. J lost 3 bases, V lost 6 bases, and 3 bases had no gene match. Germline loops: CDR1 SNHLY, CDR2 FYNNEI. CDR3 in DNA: TGTGCCAGCAGGCGGACTAGCGTCTACGAGCAGTACTTC. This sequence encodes CASRRTSVYEQYF.

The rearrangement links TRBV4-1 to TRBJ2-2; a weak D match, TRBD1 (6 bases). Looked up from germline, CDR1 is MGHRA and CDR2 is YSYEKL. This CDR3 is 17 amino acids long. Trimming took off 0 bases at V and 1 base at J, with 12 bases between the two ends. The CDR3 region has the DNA TGCGCCAGCAGCCAAGATTCGCAGGGGTGGAACACCGGGGAGCTGTTTTTT. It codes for CASSQDSQGWNTGELFF.

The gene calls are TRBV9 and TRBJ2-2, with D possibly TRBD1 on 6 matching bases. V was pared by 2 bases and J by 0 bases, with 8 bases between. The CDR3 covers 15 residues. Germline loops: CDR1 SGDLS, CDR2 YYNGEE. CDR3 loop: CASSVRGANTGELFF. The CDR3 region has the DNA TGTGCCAGCAGCGTCAGGGGTGCGAACACCGGGGAGCTGTTTTTT.

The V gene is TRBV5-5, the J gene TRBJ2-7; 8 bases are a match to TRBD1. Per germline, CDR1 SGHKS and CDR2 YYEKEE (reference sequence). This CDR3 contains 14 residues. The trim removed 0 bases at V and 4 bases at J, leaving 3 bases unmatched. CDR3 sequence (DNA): TGTGCCAGCAGCTTGGCAGGGGGCGGGTACGAGCAGTACTTC. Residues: CASSLAGGGYEQYF.

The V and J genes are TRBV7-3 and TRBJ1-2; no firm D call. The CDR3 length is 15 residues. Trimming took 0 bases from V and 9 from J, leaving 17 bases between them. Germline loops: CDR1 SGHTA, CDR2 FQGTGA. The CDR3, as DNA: TGTGCCAGCAGCTTAACAGGAGGTAGTGGGTCTAGCTACACCTTC. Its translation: CASSLTGGSGSSYTF.

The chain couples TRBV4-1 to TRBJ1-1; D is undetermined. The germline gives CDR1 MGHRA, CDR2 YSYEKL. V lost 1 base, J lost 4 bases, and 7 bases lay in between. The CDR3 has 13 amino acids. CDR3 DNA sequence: TGCGCCAGCAGCCAAGGGAGGCTCACTGAAGCTTTCTTT. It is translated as CASSQGRLTEAFF.

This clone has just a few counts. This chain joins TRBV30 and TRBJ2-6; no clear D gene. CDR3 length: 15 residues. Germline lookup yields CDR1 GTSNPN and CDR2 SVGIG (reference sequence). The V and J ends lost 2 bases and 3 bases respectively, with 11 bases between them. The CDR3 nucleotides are TGTGCCTGGAGTCCCCTGAGCGTTGGGGCCAACGTCCTGACTTTC. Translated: CAWSPLSVGANVLTF.

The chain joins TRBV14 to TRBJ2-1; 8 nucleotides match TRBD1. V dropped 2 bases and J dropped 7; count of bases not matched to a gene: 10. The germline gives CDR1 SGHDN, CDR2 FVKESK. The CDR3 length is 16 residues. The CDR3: CASSQTSGTGQNEQFF. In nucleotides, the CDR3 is TGTGCCAGCAGCCAAACTTCCGGGACAGGACAAAATGAGCAGTTCTTC.

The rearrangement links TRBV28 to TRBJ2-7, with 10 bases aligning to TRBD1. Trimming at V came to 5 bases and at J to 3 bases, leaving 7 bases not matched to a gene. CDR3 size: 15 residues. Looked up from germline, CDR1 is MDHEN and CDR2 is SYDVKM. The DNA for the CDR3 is TGTGCCAGCAGTGTACAGACAGGGGGCCGCTACGAGCAGTACTTC. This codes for CASSVQTGGRYEQYF.

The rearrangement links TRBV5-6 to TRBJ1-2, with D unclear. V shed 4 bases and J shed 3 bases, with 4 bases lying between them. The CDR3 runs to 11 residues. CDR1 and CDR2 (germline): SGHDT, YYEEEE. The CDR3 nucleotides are TGTGCCAGCAGCCTTGACTATGGCTACACCTTC. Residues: CASSLDYGYTF.

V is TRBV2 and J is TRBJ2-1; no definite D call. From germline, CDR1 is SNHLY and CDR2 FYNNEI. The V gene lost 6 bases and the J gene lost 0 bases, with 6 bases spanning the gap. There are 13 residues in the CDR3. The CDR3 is CASRPSSYNEQFF. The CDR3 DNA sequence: TGTGCCAGCAGGCCTAGCTCCTACAATGAGCAGTTCTTC.